This T cell receptor beta chain was sequenced in a study of shared clonotypes between healthy human individuals (dated by TCRdb to the early 2020s). The study in broad terms: Three men and two women, aged 18 to 49 years, made up the cohort. Between about 0.8 and 9.5 billion PBMCs per donor were obtained by leukapheresis. For each donor, CD4 naive and CD4 memory were each run on three plates, CD8 naive on two plates, and CD8 memory on one plate. Different laboratories and diverse techniques were used to prepare libraries and sequence TCR repertoires, to increase sequencing depth and limit assay-specific biases. To estimate repertoire size and how much clonotype sharing occurs between individuals, the study deeply sequenced the blood TCR repertoires of several healthy adults.

The investigation overall reported the following: Higher generation probabilities were observed for clonotypes shared by all four sorted-subset donors than for non-shared clonotypes. Sampling was limited to blood, and TCR repertoires in tissue likely differ from TCR repertoires in blood. When several donors were compared, the shared fraction of clonotypes was roughly 5% for naive CD4, around 3.6% for naive CD8, 2% to 2.5% for memory CD4, and 0.4% for memory CD8. Pairwise subsampling led to the expectation that sequencing depth would affect the degree of clonotype sharing among donors. The genetic and exposure-history diversity represented was limited by the small number of donors. Incomplete sequencing was indicated by rarefaction of sorted-subset datasets, despite the large sequencing depth. Larger estimated clonotype richness was generally found for naive subsets than for memory subsets.

The donors were healthy, HIV-negative adults who had no recently reported acute infections or vaccinations. Every donor was a Caucasian adult living in Nashville, Tennessee, USA. CD4+ T cells were enriched through magnetic negative selection, after which naive cells were positively selected on CD45RA and the remaining negative fraction served as the memory subset. Blood was obtained by leukapheresis, after which PBMCs were separated by Ficoll-Histopaque density gradient centrifugation and cryopreserved in liquid nitrogen vapor phase. Purity and quantity of every magnetically sorted T cell population were checked by analytical flow cytometry. Each sorted fraction had its genomic DNA isolated and then quantified by UV absorbance on a Nanodrop 2000c. Using the deep immunoSEQ assay, multiplex PCR amplified TCR CDR3 regions from genomic DNA. For each cell subset, the extracted genomic DNA was distributed evenly across all wells of several immunoSEQ 96-well plates, and each plate served as one replicate. For sorted subsets, roughly 0.2 ug genomic DNA, equal to 25,000 to 35,000 T cell genomes, was loaded into each replicate PCR. The purified libraries were quantified using a Qubit 3.0 fluorometer, sized with a Bioanalyzer 2100, and then quantified again using the KAPA Library Quantification kit. A separate single-read 150-cycle Illumina NextSeq 550 flow cell was used to sequence each immunoSEQ 96-well plate. In the authors' own workflow: Because the immunoSEQ output included only junctional sequences and no quality scores, the filtering could not be the same as the filtering used for full-length reads. To assign V/J genes and CDR3, sequences were annotated against IMGT germline references using PyIR, a Python wrapper for IgBLAST v1.9. Reads with weak V/J assignments (E-value above 1e-6), missing CDR3, stop codons, out-of-frame junctions, or ambiguous translated residues were removed. V3J clonotypes were defined as sequences sharing the same inferred V gene, J gene, and CDR3 amino acid sequence. To compute the percentage overlap between repertoires, the number of shared unique clonotypes was divided by the size of the smaller repertoire. Three approaches were used to assess repertoire richness: RTK rarefaction, the Chao1 estimator, and Recon v2.1 estimates of unobserved clonotypes. Generation probabilities were computed with OLGA for all TCRbeta clonotypes obtained by the gDNA method from several donors. Sourced from immuneACCESS, this table was stored by TCRdb with only in-frame sequences that have V and J called. A share of the clones is absent; for the studies checked, an unresolved V gene accounts for under half, and the remainder has no known explanation. That table furnishes V, J and clone size, whereas the DNA furnished D and trimming. For this sample there are 2 million or so clones; roughly 94% appear just once. The top ten constitute roughly 0.13% of the sample.

As concerns this clone: There is no known antigen for this receptor. Nothing much larger sits one base from this clone, and base qualities are not available.

Per the germline V gene (reference sequence), MNHEY is the CDR1 and SMNVEV is the CDR2. The CDR3 runs 15 amino acids, cysteine and phenylalanine included. Only the CDR3 part of the read is kept: 45 bases, read in frame from the first base. Clipping removes 5 bases from V and 7 bases from J, with 13 as the unmatched junction base count. This receptor was taken from a man younger than 30 in good health. The receptor chain draws on TRBV27 and TRBJ1-2, and TRBD1 aligns with 7 junction nucleotides. Material: naive CD4+ T cells sorted from blood. This sample's cell subset or site label indicates: CD45RA+ positively selected. The DNA reads as follows: TGTGCCAGCAGTCAAAGGGACAGACCTTTTTCTGGCTACACCTTC. Its protein product is CASSQRDRPFSGYTF.